This T cell receptor (beta chain) was identified in a study of glioma-infiltrating T cells. V gave up 3 bases and J gave up 4 bases; unmatched junction bases: 4. CDR3 length equals 14 residues. CDR1 and CDR2 (germline): SGHTA, FQGTGA. Amplification of TCR alpha and beta CDR3 regions from RNA used iRepertoire nested multiplex PCR. For one-step reverse transcription and amplification, about 85-400 ng of tissue mRNA or PBMC total RNA was used. Each CDR3 protein gets one entry after TCRdb re-called the multiplex PCR reads with MiXCR. The table has approximately 120,000 distinct CDR3 sequences, 20% to 25% seen once.

The chain is built from TRBV7-3 and TRBJ2-3; 7 bases align to TRBD1. This clonotype was obtained from a human donor with low-grade glioma or glioblastoma, undergoing nonglioma brain surgery, or in good health (not recorded which). Sequencing input: glioma tissue, nonneoplastic brain tissue, or PBMCs (not recorded which). The CDR3 sequence: CASSFSGGPDTQYF. In DNA form, the CDR3 reads TGTGCCAGCAGCTTTTCAGGGGGACCAGATACGCAGTATTTT.